Here is one TCR beta chain with its context. These data come from a study of radiotherapy plus CTLA-4 blockade in lung cancer. Some clones are missing from TCRdb's copy, which holds only in-frame ones; the method was immunoSEQ multiplex PCR. The sample lists tens of thousands of clones; 80% to 85% were seen once. In chemo-refractory metastatic non-small-cell lung cancer, patients got ipilimumab CTLA-4 blockade together with focal radiation. This CDR3 is built from 14 residues. V was cut by 3 bases and J by 2 bases, with 8 bases left in between. CDR1 is LNHDA, CDR2 SQIVND, per germline (reference sequence).

The source was peripheral blood, collected from a patient treated with radiotherapy plus ipilimumab. The source is a human donor with non-small cell lung cancer who had stable disease on radiotherapy plus ipilimumab. V gene TRBV19 combines with J gene TRBJ2-4; no firm D call. The CDR3 sequence: CASSMVDTKNIQYF. The DNA of the CDR3 is TGTGCCAGTAGTATGGTCGATACCAAAAACATTCAGTACTTC.